The rows below give T cell receptor beta chains drawn from one sample of a study of shared clonotypes between healthy human individuals. Profiled with immunoSEQ multiplex PCR; TCRdb holds only in-frame clones, not every one. The top ten hold approximately 0.41% of the sample, which has over 2 million clones, just under 95% seen once. Sequenced: naive CD4+ T cells from PBMCs. These receptors all come from a man between 18 and 35 years old in good health. Some clones in this sample may be carry-over from other donors' samples. The CDR3 runs from the conserved cysteine through the conserved F or W. A D gene is named only where the DNA matches it firmly. Clone size is not always given. Where it is, it says once, few, many or a class for expanded clones.

TRBV5-1	TRBD1	TRBJ2-2	-	TGCGCCAGCAGCTTAGAGCACAGGGGGGCAGACGCCGGGGAGCTGTTTTTT	CASSLEHRGADAGELFF
TRBV15	-	TRBJ2-5	-	TGTGCCACCAGCAGAGGGGGAGTGGAGACCCAGTACTTC	CATSRGGVETQYF
TRBV14	-	TRBJ1-1	-	TGTGCCAGCAGCCAAGTTCCAGGGGCGGGCACTGAAGCTTTCTTT	CASSQVPGAGTEAFF
TRBV30	TRBD2	TRBJ2-5	-	TGTGCCTGCCTAGGGCCTAGCGGGAAAGAGACCCAGTACTTC	CACLGPSGKETQYF
TRBV5-1	-	TRBJ1-2	-	TGCGCCAGCAGCCTCGGGACGGGGATATATGGCTACACCTTC	CASSLGTGIYGYTF
TRBV11-2	-	TRBJ1-1	-	TGTGCCAGCAGTCAAAAATGGGCCCCACGGGCGGGCACTGAAGCTTTCTTT	CASSQKWAPRAGTEAFF
TRBV7-3	-	TRBJ2-5	-	TGTGCCAGCAGCTTAAGTCGTGGGGAGACCCAGTACTTC	CASSLSRGETQYF
TRBV11-2	TRBD1	TRBJ2-4	-	TGTGCCAGCAGCTTAGGGGTGGACAGGAACATTCAGTACTTC	CASSLGVDRNIQYF
TRBV7-2	-	TRBJ2-3	-	TGTGCCAGCAGCACTCTTGCAGATACGCAGTATTTT	CASSTLADTQYF
TRBV4-1	-	TRBJ2-3	-	TGCGCCAGCAGCCAAGATAGGGCTACGGATAGCACAGATACGCAGTATTTT	CASSQDRATDSTDTQYF
TRBV7-2	-	TRBJ1-2	few	TGTGCCAGCAGCTTAGAGGGACTCTTCTATGGCTACACCTTC	CASSLEGLFYGYTF
TRBV27	TRBD1	TRBJ2-7	-	TGTGCCAGCGACCGGGACAGGAACGAGCAGTACTTC	CASDRDRNEQYF
TRBV28	-	TRBJ1-3	-	TGTGCCAGCAGTTTGGAAAGTGGGGGCTGGGGAAACACCATATATTTT	CASSLESGGWGNTIYF
TRBV11-2	TRBD2	TRBJ2-1	-	TGTGCCAGCAGCTTAGGATCGGGACTAGCGGCCAATGAGCAGTTCTTC	CASSLGSGLAANEQFF
TRBV7-7	-	TRBJ2-5	-	TGTGCCAGCAGCTTATTTGGGGGGCAGTTCGAAGAGACCCAGTACTTC	CASSLFGGQFEETQYF
TRBV5-1	-	TRBJ1-1	-	TGCGCCAGCAGCTTGGCCGGAGTAAGTGACACTGAAGCTTTCTTT	CASSLAGVSDTEAFF
TRBV5-6	-	TRBJ2-3	-	TGTGCCAGCAGCCCGGACAGACTCACAGATACGCAGTATTTT	CASSPDRLTDTQYF
TRBV27	TRBD1	TRBJ2-5	-	TGTGCCAGGCACAGGGGGGAGACCCAGTACTTC	CARHRGETQYF
TRBV10-3	TRBD1	TRBJ2-7	-	TGTGCCATCAGTGAGCGGACAGGGGGCACCTACGAGCAGTACTTC	CAISERTGGTYEQYF
TRBV28	-	TRBJ2-2	-	TGTGCCAGCAGTCTTACAGGGACCGGGGAGCTGTTTTTT	CASSLTGTGELFF
TRBV28	-	TRBJ1-5	once	TGTGCCAGCAGTTCTGGTAATCAGCCCCAGCATTTT	CASSSGNQPQHF
TRBV27	-	TRBJ2-7	-	TGTGCCAGCAGTGAAAGGGGCCGTATCGGGTACGAGCAGTACTTC	CASSERGRIGYEQYF
TRBV4-1	TRBD2	TRBJ2-1	-	TGCGCCAGCAGCCAGGTTAGCGGGATCCCCTACAATGAGCAGTTCTTC	CASSQVSGIPYNEQFF
TRBV28	-	TRBJ2-3	-	TGTGCCAGCAGTTTGGGGGATGCCCAGGGTACAGATACGCAGTATTTT	CASSLGDAQGTDTQYF
TRBV2	-	TRBJ1-5	-	TGTGCCAGCACTCGAGAGGCGGGACAGCCCCAGCATTTT	CASTREAGQPQHF
TRBV5-1	-	TRBJ1-5	-	TGCGCCAGCAGTTCGGGTCCGTATAGCAATCAGCCCCAGCATTTT	CASSSGPYSNQPQHF
TRBV5-1	TRBD1	TRBJ1-1	-	TGCGCCAGTTCGGCCCGGACAGGGGCAAACACTGAAGCTTTCTTT	CASSARTGANTEAFF
TRBV5-1	-	TRBJ1-4	-	TGCGCCAGCAGCTTGAACAGGGAAAAACTGTTTTTT	CASSLNREKLFF
TRBV18	-	TRBJ1-1	-	TGTGCCAGCTCACTTTTCCGGTATGTAGAGGGTCGGACTGAAGCTTTCTTT	CASSLFRYVEGRTEAFF
TRBV4-1	-	TRBJ2-7	-	TGCGCCAGCAGCCAAGCTGGTGGGCCTCCCTACGAGCAGTACTTC	CASSQAGGPPYEQYF
TRBV7-9	-	TRBJ2-3	-	TGTGCCAGCAGCATCTCCTACACAGATACGCAGTATTTT	CASSISYTDTQYF
TRBV11-3	-	TRBJ2-1	-	TGTGCCAGCAGCTTCTCGTCGGAGACATACAATGAGCAGTTCTTC	CASSFSSETYNEQFF
TRBV5-4	TRBD2	TRBJ2-1	-	TGTGCCAGCAGTTACTGGCAGACTAGCGGGATTTACAATGAGCAGTTCTTC	CASSYWQTSGIYNEQFF
TRBV11-1	-	TRBJ2-7	-	TGTGCCAGCAGCTTCCTAGCTCCTCTCTCCTACGAGCAGTACTTC	CASSFLAPLSYEQYF
TRBV27	-	TRBJ1-1	-	TGTGCCAGCAGTTTATTGAGGGGAGGCACTGAAGCTTTCTTT	CASSLLRGGTEAFF
TRBV7-2	-	TRBJ1-1	-	TGTGCCAGCAGCCACATCGGCCGGAACACTGAAGCTTTCTTT	CASSHIGRNTEAFF
TRBV19	-	TRBJ1-5	-	TGTGCCAGTAGTATTATGACGGTTAATAGCAATCAGCCCCAGCATTTT	CASSIMTVNSNQPQHF
TRBV15	TRBD1	TRBJ2-5	-	TGTGCCACCAGCAGAGATCTGGGGACAGTCTCTAAAGAGACCCAGTACTTC	CATSRDLGTVSKETQYF
TRBV28	-	TRBJ2-7	-	TGTGCCAGCAGTCCTCCAACGGCCGGGATTTACGAGCAGTACTTC	CASSPPTAGIYEQYF
TRBV28	-	TRBJ2-5	-	TGTGCCAGCAGTCCGATGGGGGGAAAGACGGAGACCCAGTACTTC	CASSPMGGKTETQYF
TRBV6-1	TRBD1	TRBJ2-1	-	TGTGCCAGCGTCCGTACAGGGGGCAATGAGCAGTTCTTC	CASVRTGGNEQFF